Below, 8 T cell receptor beta chains from the same sample are listed, as sequenced in a study of regulatory T cells in long-lasting Graves disease. Investigators prepared the TCR beta libraries by applying iRepertoire HTBI primers and Arm-PCR of CDR3 regions. MiXCR, run by TCRdb on the multiplex PCR reads, gives a single entry per CDR3 protein. The sample gives 450,000 to 600,000 distinct CDR3 sequences, 15% to 20% of which show up once; less than 15% is in the top ten. Sample time point: newly diagnosed GD, antithyroid drugs for less than 3 months. From PBMCs, RNA was extracted and then used to make the TCR library. This same sample was also part of a study on T cells in Graves' hyperthyroidism and ophthalmopathy.

Sample: peripheral blood mononuclear cells (PBMCs), taken at new diagnosis, from a patient treated with antithyroid drugs. Source of these receptors: a man aged 40-49 years with Graves disease.

This chain links TRBV3-1 with TRBJ2-2; 9 bases are a match to TRBD1. In germline, CDR1 is LGHDT, CDR2 YNNKEL (reference sequence). The CDR3 is 15 amino acids. Trimming cost V 4 bases and J 6 bases; bases outside gene matches: 6. CDR3 sequence reads: CASSPTGGIAGELFF. The CDR3 DNA reads as TGTGCCAGCAGCCCCACAGGGGGCATCGCCGGGGAGCTGTTTTTT.

Ten or more counts support this clonotype. CDR3 nucleotide sequence: TGTGCCAGCAGTCTTGCCAGGCTCGAAGGGTATAATTCACCCCTCCACTTT. Its protein product is CASSLARLEGYNSPLHF. This rearrangement joins TRBV28 to TRBJ1-6; D gene ambiguous. Trimming pared 5 bases from V and 4 bases from J, leaving 18 bases between. The CDR3 spans 17 residues. CDR1 is MDHEN, CDR2 SYDVKM, per germline.

Details on this clonotype: A read error may explain this, as a much larger clone is one base away. The chain has TRBV4-2 and TRBJ2-7, with 7 nucleotides matching TRBD2. CDR1 is LGHNA and CDR2 is YNFKEQ in the germline V gene. This CDR3 region has 15 residues. Losses at the gene ends were 1 base for V and 0 bases for J; bases not matched to a gene: 3. In nucleotides, the CDR3 is TGTGCCAGCAGCCAAGCAGCGGGGATCTCCTACGAGCAGTACTTC. Amino acids: CASSQAAGISYEQYF.

This clonotype has at least ten counts. This sequence joins TRBV2 and TRBJ2-5; D might be TRBD2 (6 bases). Trimming shortened V by 8 bases and J by 0 bases, and 7 bases separated the two germline ends. The CDR3 has 12 amino acids. The germline CDR1 and CDR2 sequences are SNHLY and FYNNEI. In nucleotides, the CDR3 is TGTGCCAGCGGGGGGTACCAAGAGACCCAGTACTTC. Its translation: CASGGYQETQYF.

This clonotype was seen many times. The CDR3 DNA reads TGTGCCAGCAGGGCGGGACAGGGGGGCTACAATGAGCAGTTCTTC. It specifies CASRAGQGGYNEQFF. V is TRBV6-2 or TRBV6-3 and J is TRBJ2-1; 11 bases agree with TRBD1. Germline V gene lookup returns CDR1 MNHEY and CDR2 SVGEGT. CDR3 size: 15 residues. Trimming removed 6 bases from V and 3 bases from J; junction bases left unmatched: 4.

This clonotype occurred many times. This chain joins TRBV5-1 and TRBJ2-1, with 9 bases aligning to TRBD2. This CDR3 contains 16 residues. V lost 1 base, J lost 5 bases, and 7 bases stayed unmatched. CDR1 is SGHRS, CDR2 YFSETQ, per germline. The CDR3 sequence: CASSLSGRTRHNEQFF. The CDR3 DNA reads TGCGCCAGCAGCTTGAGCGGGAGGACACGCCACAATGAGCAGTTCTTC.

This clonotype was found many times. The V and J genes are TRBV5-1 and TRBJ2-7, with D uncertain. V shed 2 bases and J shed 3 bases, with 9 bases lying between them. Germline CDR1 is SGHRS and CDR2 is YFSETQ. This CDR3 contains 13 residues. The CDR3 protein is CASSFDLFYEQYF. In nucleotides, the CDR3 is TGCGCCAGCAGCTTTGACTTATTCTACGAGCAGTACTTC.

Ten or more counts support this clonotype. The V call is TRBV20-1, the J call TRBJ2-1, with 7 bases identical to TRBD1. There are 12 residues in the CDR3. Germline V gene data show CDR1 as DFQATT and CDR2 as SNEGSKA (reference sequence). Trimming cost V 6 bases and J 1 base; bases outside gene matches: 0. The CDR3: CSARGSYNEQFF. CDR3 DNA sequence: TGCAGTGCCAGGGGGTCCTACAATGAGCAGTTCTTC.